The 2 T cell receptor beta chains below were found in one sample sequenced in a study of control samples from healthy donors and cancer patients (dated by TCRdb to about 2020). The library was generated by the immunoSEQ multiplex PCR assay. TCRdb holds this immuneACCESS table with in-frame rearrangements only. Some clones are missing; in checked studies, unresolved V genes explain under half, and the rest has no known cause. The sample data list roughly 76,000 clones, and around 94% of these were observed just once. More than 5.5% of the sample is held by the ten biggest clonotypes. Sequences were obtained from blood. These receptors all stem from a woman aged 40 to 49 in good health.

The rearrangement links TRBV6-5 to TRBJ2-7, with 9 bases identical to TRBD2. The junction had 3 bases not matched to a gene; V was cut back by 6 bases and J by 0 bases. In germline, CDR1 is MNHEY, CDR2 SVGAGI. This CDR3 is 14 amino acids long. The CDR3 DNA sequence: TGTGCCAGCAGAGAGACTAGCGGCTCCTACGAGCAGTACTTC. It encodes CASRETSGSYEQYF.

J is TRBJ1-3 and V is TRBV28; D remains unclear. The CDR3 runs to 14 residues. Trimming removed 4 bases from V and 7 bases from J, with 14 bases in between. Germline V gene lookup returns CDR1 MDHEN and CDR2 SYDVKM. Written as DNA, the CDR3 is TGTGCCAGCAGTTCGACGGGATTAGGGAACACCATATATTTT. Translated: CASSSTGLGNTIYF.